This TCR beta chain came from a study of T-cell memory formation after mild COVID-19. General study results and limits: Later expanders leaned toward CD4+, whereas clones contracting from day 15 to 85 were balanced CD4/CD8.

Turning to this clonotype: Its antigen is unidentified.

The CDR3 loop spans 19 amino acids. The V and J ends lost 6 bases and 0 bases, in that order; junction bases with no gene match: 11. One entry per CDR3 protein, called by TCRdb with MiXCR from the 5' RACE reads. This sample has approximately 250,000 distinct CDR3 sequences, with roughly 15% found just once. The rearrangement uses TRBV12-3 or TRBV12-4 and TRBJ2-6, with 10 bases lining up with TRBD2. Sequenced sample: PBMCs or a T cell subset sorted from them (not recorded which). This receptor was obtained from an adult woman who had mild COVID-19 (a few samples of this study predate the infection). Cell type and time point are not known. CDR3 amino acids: CASSAGPGLASSGANVLTF. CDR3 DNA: TGTGCCAGCAGCGCGGGACCGGGACTAGCGAGCTCTGGGGCCAACGTCCTGACTTTC.